These 28 T cell receptor beta chains came from one sample sequenced in a study of cytomegalovirus exposure and HLA in healthy donors. Amplification used 60 Vbeta primers and 13 Jbeta primers. The protocol was immunoSEQ multiplex PCR, while the TCRdb copy is restricted to in-frame clones and leaves out a portion. The table records around 140,000 clones, more than 55% of them present only once. Sequencing was carried out using PBMCs. These receptors originate from a woman in her sixties or seventies in good health and CMV-seronegative.

The J gene is TRBJ2-5, the V gene TRBV9, with 8 bases that match TRBD2. From germline, CDR1 is SGDLS and CDR2 YYNGEE. The trim removed 4 bases at V and 5 bases at J, leaving 7 bases unmatched. The CDR3 is 14 residues long. The CDR3 region is CASSLGGAWETQYF. The CDR3 bases are TGTGCCAGCAGCCTCGGGGGGGCCTGGGAGACCCAGTACTTC. The variable domain in full, completed from reference TRBV9 and TRBJ2-5, reads DSGVTQTPKHLITATGQRVTLRCSPRSGDLSVYWYQQSLDQGLQFLIQYYNGEERAKGNILERFSAQQFPDLHSELNLSSLELGDSALYFCASSLGGAWETQYFGPGTRLLVL.

CDR3 nucleotide sequence: TGCGCCAGCAGCGCAGGGGGTCAGACAGATACGCAGTATTTT. Translating gives CASSAGGQTDTQYF. The chain couples TRBV5-1 to TRBJ2-3; 7 bases fit TRBD1. V shed 4 bases and J 3 bases; nucleotides not matched to a gene: 5. This CDR3 contains 14 residues. Germline assignment: CDR1 SGHRS and CDR2 YFSETQ.

This chain connects TRBV6-4 to TRBJ2-3, with TRBD2 as a possible D gene (6 bases). From germline, CDR1 is MRHNA and CDR2 SNTAGT. Trimming took off 0 bases at V and 3 bases at J, with 13 bases between the two ends. The CDR3 totals 16 residues. CDR3 loop: CASSDSMAGSTDTQYF. CDR3 DNA sequence: TGTGCCAGCAGTGACTCGATGGCGGGGTCAACAGATACGCAGTATTTT.

The gene calls are TRBV27 and TRBJ2-5, with TRBD2 matching 8 bases. From germline, CDR1 is MNHEY and CDR2 SMNVEV (reference sequence). The CDR3 has 15 residues. With 5 bases clipped from V and 5 bases from J, the junction kept 10 bases outside the gene matches. The CDR3 is CASSPRGGLRETQYF. CDR3 DNA: TGTGCCAGCAGTCCCCGGGGGGGGCTACGGGAGACCCAGTACTTC.

V and J are TRBV6-5 and TRBJ2-1; 7 nucleotides match TRBD2. J was trimmed by 10 bases and V by 6 bases; bases with no gene match: 12. The length of the CDR3 is 14 residues. Germline V gives CDR1 MNHEY, CDR2 SVGAGI. The CDR3 DNA reads as TGTGCCAGCAGCTGGGACTACAAGGGCGGCGAGCAGTTCTTC. Its translation is CASSWDYKGGEQFF.

The rearrangement links TRBV27 to TRBJ1-2; 7 bases map to TRBD1. The ends lost 4 bases at V and 2 bases at J; junction bases unmatched: 7. Germline V lookup: CDR1 MNHEY, CDR2 SMNVEV (reference sequence). This CDR3 comprises 15 residues. Written as DNA, the CDR3 is TGTGCCAGCAGTTCCGTAGCACAGGGGAACTATGGCTACACCTTC. Translated: CASSSVAQGNYGYTF.

The chain carries TRBV4-3 and TRBJ1-4; 7 bases map to TRBD1. The trim removed 1 base at V and 0 bases at J, leaving 8 bases unmatched. The germline CDR1 and CDR2 sequences are LGHNA and YSLEER. This CDR3 has 18 amino acids. This chain's CDR3 is CASSQGVYRGTTNEKLFF. CDR3 coding DNA: TGCGCCAGCAGCCAAGGAGTATACAGGGGAACAACTAATGAAAAACTGTTTTTT.

The chain carries TRBV28 and TRBJ2-7; 13 bases align to TRBD2. The CDR3 length is 13 residues. Trimming removed 6 bases from V and 12 bases from J; junction bases left unmatched: 8. Germline loops: CDR1 MDHEN, CDR2 SYDVKM. Here the CDR3 DNA reads TGTGCCAGCAGCGACGGACTAGCGGGAGCGCGGTACTTC. Protein: CASSDGLAGARYF.

CDR3 sequence (DNA): TGTGCCAGCAGCACCCAACAGGGGTCAGAAGAGACCCAGTACTTC. Amino acid sequence: CASSTQQGSEETQYF. V usage is TRBV5-4 and J usage is TRBJ2-5, with 7 bases fitting TRBD1. V was pared by 4 bases and J by 3 bases, with 9 bases of the junction left unmatched. In germline, CDR1 is SGHNT, CDR2 YYREEE (reference sequence). The CDR3 sequence is 15 residues long.

The chain is built from TRBV9 and TRBJ2-3; 9 bases are shared with TRBD1. CDR1 and CDR2 (germline): SGDLS, YYNGEE. The CDR3 has 15 amino acids. V dropped 4 bases and J dropped 3; count of bases not matched to a gene: 6. This CDR3 reads CASSLGQGGTDTQYF. DNA for the CDR3: TGTGCCAGCAGCTTGGGACAGGGCGGGACAGATACGCAGTATTTT.

The rearrangement uses TRBV18 and TRBJ2-1, with TRBD1 identical over 8 bases. This CDR3 region has 15 residues. V gave up 6 bases and J gave up 5 bases; unmatched junction bases: 9. Germline V lookup: CDR1 KGHSH, CDR2 LQKENI. The DNA for the CDR3 is TGTGCCAGCTCCCTACAGGGGGGAGGCGACAATGAGCAGTTCTTC. It is translated as CASSLQGGGDNEQFF.

The rearrangement joins TRBV6-1 to TRBJ1-5; 7 bases match TRBD1. Germline V CDR1 and CDR2: MNHNS, SASEGT. The CDR3 is 15 residues long. Losses at the gene ends were 1 base for V and 2 bases for J; bases not matched to a gene: 2. CDR3 sequence reads: CASSEEGARNQPQHF. For the CDR3, the DNA is TGTGCCAGCAGTGAAGAGGGGGCCCGCAATCAGCCCCAGCATTTT.

V is TRBV19 and J is TRBJ2-3; no clear D gene. This CDR3 is 13 amino acids long. Germline CDR1 reads LNHDA; CDR2 reads SQIVND (reference sequence). V lost 1 base and J lost 5, with 7 bases in between. CDR3 sequence (DNA): TGTGCCAGTAGTATAGGCTTACAAGATACGCAGTATTTT. It translates to CASSIGLQDTQYF. Filled out from reference TRBV19 and TRBJ2-3, the complete variable domain reads DGGITQSPKYLFRKEGQNVTLSCEQNLNHDAMYWYRQDPGQGLRLIYYSQIVNDFQKGDIAEGYSVSREKKESFPLTVTSAQKNPTAFYLCASSIGLQDTQYFGPGTRLTVL.

The table lists this clone with a count of one. This rearrangement joins TRBV27 to TRBJ1-4; 8 bases line up with TRBD1. Germline V CDR1 and CDR2: MNHEY, SMNVEV (reference sequence). The CDR3 covers 16 residues. V was clipped by 1 base and J by 3 bases; unmatched bases: 4. As DNA, the CDR3 is TGTGCCAGCAGTTTATTCCAGGGGGCTCCTAATGAAAAACTGTTTTTT. As protein: CASSLFQGAPNEKLFF. Full variable domain (rest looked up from reference TRBV27 and TRBJ1-4): EAQVTQNPRYLITVTGKKLTVTCSQNMNHEYMSWYRQDPGLGLRQIYYSMNVEVTDKGDVPEGYKVSRKEKRNFPLILESPSPNQTSLYFCASSLFQGAPNEKLFFGSGTQLSVL.

The genes are TRBV5-1 and TRBJ2-3; no firm D call. CDR3 length equals 11 residues. V was clipped by 5 bases and J by 3 bases, with 4 bases between them. Per the germline V gene, CDR1 is SGHRS and CDR2 is YFSETQ. CDR3 DNA: TGCGCCAGCAGACAGACAGATACGCAGTATTTT. It yields the protein CASRQTDTQYF.

The V call is TRBV5-6, the J call TRBJ1-2, with 8 nucleotides matching TRBD1. Germline V CDR1 and CDR2: SGHDT, YYEEEE. V trimming: 0 bases; J trimming: 6 bases; junction bases outside the gene matches: 13. There are 17 residues in the CDR3. As DNA, the CDR3 is TGTGCCAGCAGCTTGGGCTTAGGGACAGGTGTACTCGATGGCTACACCTTC. It encodes CASSLGLGTGVLDGYTF.

This chain joins TRBV6-6 and TRBJ2-2, with D perhaps matching TRBD1 (5 bases). The CDR3 runs 12 residues. In germline, CDR1 is MNHNY, CDR2 SVGAGI (reference sequence). V lost 6 bases and J lost 7, with 9 bases in between. Here the CDR3 reads CASRQDSGELFF. In nucleotides, the CDR3 is TGTGCCAGCAGACAAGACAGCGGGGAGCTGTTTTTT.

In its sample, this clone was seen a few times. This chain connects TRBV9 to TRBJ2-1, with D possibly being TRBD1 (5 bases). V gave up 4 bases and J gave up 2 bases, with 13 bases separating them. Per the germline V gene, CDR1 is SGDLS and CDR2 is YYNGEE. This CDR3 has 15 amino acids. The CDR3 here is CASSLDSSTYNEQFF. CDR3 sequence (DNA): TGTGCCAGCAGCCTAGACAGCTCAACCTACAATGAGCAGTTCTTC.

This clone was found a few times. V gene TRBV9 combines with J gene TRBJ1-6; D is perhaps TRBD1 (6 bases). This CDR3 has 16 residues. Trimming shortened V by 0 bases and J by 8 bases, and 15 bases separated the two germline ends. Germline V gene sequence: CDR1 SGDLS, CDR2 YYNGEE. The CDR3 sequence is CASSVGQAPKDSPLHF. The CDR3 region has the DNA TGTGCCAGCAGCGTAGGACAGGCTCCTAAGGATTCACCCCTCCACTTT.

The chain couples TRBV28 to TRBJ2-5; D is unclear. CDR3 length: 12 residues. From germline, CDR1 is MDHEN and CDR2 SYDVKM. The V end lost 6 bases, the J end lost 4 bases, and 9 bases lay between the germline ends. In DNA form, the CDR3 reads TGTGCCAGCAGGCGGCCGCCAGAGACCCAGTACTTC. Residues: CASRRPPETQYF.

In this sample, this clone turned up once. A read error may produce the germline difference seen at one junction end. The V and J genes are TRBV7-9 and TRBJ2-2; 9 nucleotides align to TRBD2. The CDR3 has 16 amino acids. The germline gives CDR1 SEHNR, CDR2 FQNEAQ (reference sequence). DNA for the CDR3: TGTTCCAGCAGCTTAGCACTAGCGGGGAACACCGGGGAGCTGTTTTTT. Protein product: CSSSLALAGNTGELFF. Full variable domain (remainder filled in from reference TRBV7-9 and TRBJ2-2): DTGVSQNPRHKITKRGQNVTFRCDPISEHNRLYWYRQTLGQGPEFLTYFQNEAQLEKSRLLSDRFSAERPKGSFSTLEIQRTEQGDSAMYLCSSSLALAGNTGELFFGEGSRLTVL.

The chain recombines TRBV5-1 with TRBJ2-5; 11 nucleotides match TRBD2. CDR3 length: 15 amino acids. Germline V gives CDR1 SGHRS, CDR2 YFSETQ. The ends lost 6 bases at V and 8 bases at J; junction bases unmatched: 12. For the CDR3, the DNA is TGCGCCAGCACTACGGGACTAGCGGTGCGAGGAACCCAGTACTTC. Translation gives CASTTGLAVRGTQYF.

This sequence joins TRBV11-2 and TRBJ2-2; D call uncertain. V was pared by 3 bases and J by 1 base, with 6 bases between. The CDR3 contains 14 residues. Germline V lookup: CDR1 SGHAT, CDR2 FQNNGV. The CDR3 DNA reads as TGTGCCAGCAGCTTTGTCAAGAACACCGGGGAGCTGTTTTTT. Translating gives CASSFVKNTGELFF.

The CDR3: CASSYGSQGWQDTQYF. As DNA, the CDR3 is TGTGCCAGCAGTTACGGGTCACAGGGTTGGCAGGACACGCAGTATTTT. The rearrangement joins TRBV6-6 to TRBJ2-3; TRBD1 is a possible D gene (6 bases). The CDR3 runs to 16 residues. Trimming took 2 bases from V and 9 from J, leaving 21 bases between them. Germline V lookup: CDR1 MNHNY, CDR2 SVGAGI (reference sequence).

Only a few counts were recorded for this clone. The genes are TRBV6-5 and TRBJ1-1; 8 nucleotides line up with TRBD1. V was clipped by 5 bases and J by 6 bases; unmatched bases: 11. This CDR3 is 15 amino acids long. Per germline, CDR1 MNHEY and CDR2 SVGAGI. This chain's CDR3 is CASSLGQGVGAEAFF. CDR3 sequence (DNA): TGTGCCAGCAGTCTAGGACAGGGTGTCGGCGCTGAAGCTTTCTTT.

This clone was seen only a few times. V is TRBV7-2 and J is TRBJ2-7, with 14 bases that match TRBD2. The CDR3 loop spans 15 amino acids. Germline CDR1 SGHTA, CDR2 FQGNSA. Trimming took 4 bases from V and 2 from J; bases not matched to a gene: 1. CDR3 sequence reads: CASSSTSGGAYEQYF. The CDR3 bases are TGTGCCAGCAGCTCGACTAGCGGGGGGGCCTACGAGCAGTACTTC.

The chain combines TRBV7-8 with TRBJ1-4; weak D call: TRBD1 (5 bases). The germline V gene encodes CDR1 SGHVS and CDR2 FQNEAQ. The length of the CDR3 is 14 residues. V dropped 8 bases and J dropped 10 bases, with 20 bases sitting between them. CDR3 sequence: CASASTTGGGKLFF. The CDR3 DNA sequence: TGTGCCAGCGCGAGCACGACGGGCGGGGGAAAACTGTTTTTT.

This clone turned up a few times. This chain joins TRBV14 and TRBJ2-7, with 13 bases matching TRBD2. After removal of 3 bases from V and 7 bases from J, the junction contained 6 bases not matched to a gene. Germline CDR1 SGHDN, CDR2 FVKESK. The CDR3 runs to 15 residues. CDR3 sequence (DNA): TGTGCCAGCAGCCATCGACTAGCGGGGGGCGATGAGCAGTACTTC. It translates to CASSHRLAGGDEQYF.